The table lists the clone carrying this TCR beta chain with a count of one. Its antigen is unidentified. TCRdb keeps only in-frame clones here, not all; method: immunoSEQ multiplex PCR. The sample carries almost 30,000 clones, 74% recorded once. From germline, CDR1 is SGHRS and CDR2 YFSETQ. The J segment lost 0 bases and the V segment lost 4 bases, leaving 3 bases of the junction unmatched. The CDR3 has 14 residues. The sample is drawn from a study of vaccination effects on CD4 cells after COVID-19. Under the ViraFEST assay, PBMC were stimulated with viral peptide pools so that antigen-specific CD4+ T cells expanded. Sequencing was performed afterwards. The authors isolated CD4+ T cells after 9 to 10 days of culture. The vaccine given was either BNT162b2 or mRNA-1273, in two doses. Having tested negative for nucleocapsid antibodies, the vaccine recipients showed no prior SARS-CoV-2 infection.

This chain links TRBV5-1 with TRBJ1-1; 7 bases map to TRBD1. Here the sequenced sample was CD4+ T cells from PBMCs cultured with HCoV-OC43 spike peptides, taken after COVID-19 vaccination. Noted subset: HCoV-OC43 spike overlapping peptide pool stimulation. The receptor was derived from a human donor who received a COVID-19 vaccine. The CDR3 coding sequence is TGCGCCAGCAGCCTGGGACAGATGAACACTGAAGCTTTCTTT. Residues: CASSLGQMNTEAFF.